What follows describes a single T cell receptor (beta chain). Its antigen remains unknown. The data originate from a study of cytomegalovirus exposure and HLA in healthy donors. Whole-study results and caveats: CMV serostatus was the only immune exposure information that was available. Cytomegalovirus association was assigned to more than 150 TCR beta chains. Most of the TCR beta V segments (in an earlier analysis) were productive either about 90% or about 30% of the time.

Trimming cost V 8 bases and J 1 base, with 16 bases left between them. This CDR3 is 15 amino acids long. The germline V gene has CDR1 SEHNR and CDR2 FQNEAQ (reference sequence). The PCR contained 60 Vbeta and 13 Jbeta primers. Here immunoSEQ multiplex PCR was the method, and the copy in TCRdb shows in-frame clones only, minus some. The sample has tens of thousands of clones; 67% are singletons. The chain couples TRBV7-9 to TRBJ2-3, with a weak D call TRBD2 (6 bases). The sequenced sample was PBMCs. The receptor was isolated from a man in his thirties or forties in good health and CMV-seronegative. The CDR3 sequence: CASAAILARTDTQYF. Written as DNA, the CDR3 is TGTGCCAGCGCAGCCATCCTAGCGCGCACAGATACGCAGTATTTT.